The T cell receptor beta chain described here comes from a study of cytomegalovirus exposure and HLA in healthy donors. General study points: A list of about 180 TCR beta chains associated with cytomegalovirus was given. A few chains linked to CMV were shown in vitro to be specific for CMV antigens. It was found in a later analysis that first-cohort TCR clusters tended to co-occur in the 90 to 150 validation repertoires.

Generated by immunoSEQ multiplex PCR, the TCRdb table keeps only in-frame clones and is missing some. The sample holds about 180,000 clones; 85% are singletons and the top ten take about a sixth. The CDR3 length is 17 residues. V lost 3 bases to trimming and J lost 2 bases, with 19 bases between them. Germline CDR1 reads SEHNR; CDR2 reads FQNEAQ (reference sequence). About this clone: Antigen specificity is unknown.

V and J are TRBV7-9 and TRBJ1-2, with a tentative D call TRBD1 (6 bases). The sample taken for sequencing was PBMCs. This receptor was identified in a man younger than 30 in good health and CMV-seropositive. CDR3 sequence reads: CASSFGAGAIGNYGYTF. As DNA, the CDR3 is TGTGCCAGCAGCTTCGGGGCAGGGGCGATAGGAAACTATGGCTACACCTTC.